This TCR beta chain was sequenced in a study of spatial heterogeneity in lung cancer. As for time point: sample taken at primary tumor resection. Whole RNA came from tumor, nontumor lung or frozen PBMC and was sequenced without being sorted. This clonotype was observed a few times. TCRdb independently ran MiXCR on the 5' RACE reads; one entry per CDR3 protein. The profile shows roughly 17,000 distinct CDR3 sequences, around 21% of them singletons. CDR1 MDHEN and CDR2 SYDVKM come from the germline V gene. V shed 5 bases, J shed 10 bases, and the junction held 15 bases outside the gene matches. This CDR3 spans 15 amino acids.

The V gene is TRBV28, the J gene TRBJ1-1, with TRBD1 matching 8 bases. The receptor was derived from a female donor with early-stage non-small cell lung cancer. The sample consisted of PBMCs, taken at surgery. The CDR3 is CASSRNRDRPRRAFF. The CDR3 DNA reads as TGTGCCAGCAGTCGCAACCGGGACAGGCCCCGGAGAGCTTTCTTT. Full variable domain (remainder filled in from reference TRBV28 and TRBJ1-1): DVKVTQSSRYLVKRTGEKVFLECVQDMDHENMFWYRQDPGLGLRLIYFSYDVKMKEKGDIPEGYSVSREKKERFSLILESASTNQTSMYLCASSRNRDRPRRAFFGQGTRLTVV.